This section outlines one T cell receptor (beta chain) sequence together with its context. The CDR3 is 14 residues long. Per the germline V gene, CDR1 is MDHEN and CDR2 is SYDVKM. With 3 bases removed from V and 7 bases from J, the gap between germline ends came to 13 bases. This entry is derived from a study of shared clonotypes between healthy human individuals. Profiled with immunoSEQ multiplex PCR; TCRdb holds only in-frame clones, not every one. The table shows approximately 2.3 million clones, with more than 80% occurring only once. Input material: naive CD4+ T cells from PBMCs. Subset in this sample: CD45RA+ positively selected. This chain uses TRBV28 with TRBJ2-1; no reliable D call. This sequence originates from a man aged 18 to 29 in good health. Some clones in this sample may be carry-over from other donors' samples. CDR3 sequence: CASSLRWVMNEQFF. DNA of the CDR3: TGTGCCAGCAGTTTGAGGTGGGTAATGAATGAGCAGTTCTTC.